The rows below give T cell receptor beta chains drawn from one sample of a study of metastatic and nonmetastatic thyroid tumors. TCRdb called clones again from the PCR reads with MiXCR. The sample has tens of thousands of clones, over 15% seen once. The sample taken for sequencing was blood. Receptor source: a male donor with papillary thyroid cancer or a benign thyroid nodule (not recorded which). Some clones in this sample may be carry-over from other donors' samples. CDR3s include the opening cysteine and the closing phenylalanine or tryptophan. Fields, in order: J gene, V gene, clone size, D gene, CDR3 protein, CDR3 DNA. D genes are given only for firm matches. Some rows have no size entry. The others give once, few or many, or a class for an expanded clone.

j_call: TRBJ1-2; v_call: TRBV19; clone_size: many; d_call: TRBD1; cdr3_aa: CASSQGAGGYTF; cdr3_nt: TGTGCCAGTAGCCAGGGGGCGGGGGGCTACACCTTC
j_call: TRBJ2-6; v_call: TRBV14; clone_size: many; d_call: TRBD1; cdr3_aa: CASSQLTGGHSGANVLTF; cdr3_nt: TGTGCCAGCAGCCAGCTGACAGGGGGGCACTCTGGGGCCAACGTCCTGACTTTC
j_call: TRBJ1-5; v_call: TRBV6-1; clone_size: NA; d_call: NA; cdr3_aa: CASSEEGGRNQPQHF; cdr3_nt: TGTGCCAGCAGTGAAGAGGGTGGGAGAAATCAGCCCCAGCATTTT
j_call: TRBJ1-2; v_call: TRBV3-1; clone_size: many; d_call: NA; cdr3_aa: CASSQDTHLPGYTF; cdr3_nt: TGTGCCAGCAGCCAAGATACACACTTGCCAGGCTACACCTTC
j_call: TRBJ2-1; v_call: TRBV11-2; clone_size: many; d_call: NA; cdr3_aa: CASSLSGYNEQFF; cdr3_nt: TGTGCCAGCAGCTTAAGCGGTTACAATGAGCAGTTCTTC
j_call: TRBJ1-5; v_call: TRBV6-5; clone_size: many; d_call: NA; cdr3_aa: CASSYRGQQGQPQHF; cdr3_nt: TGTGCCAGCAGTTACCGAGGACAGCAGGGTCAGCCCCAGCATTTT
j_call: TRBJ2-2; v_call: TRBV7-2; clone_size: NA; d_call: TRBD1; cdr3_aa: CASSLGTGCTGELFF; cdr3_nt: TGTGCCAGCAGCTTGGGGACAGGATGCACCGGGGAGCTGTTTTTT
j_call: TRBJ2-5; v_call: TRBV12-3/TRBV12-4; clone_size: many; d_call: TRBD2; cdr3_aa: CASSFIGLAGGLRKQETQYF; cdr3_nt: TGTGCCAGCAGTTTTATTGGACTAGCGGGAGGTTTAAGAAAACAAGAGACCCAGTACTTC
j_call: TRBJ1-2; v_call: TRBV6-1; clone_size: few; d_call: NA; cdr3_aa: CASTSRGIGGYTF; cdr3_nt: TGTGCCAGCACATCCAGGGGAATCGGTGGCTACACCTTC
j_call: TRBJ2-3; v_call: TRBV5-1; clone_size: many; d_call: TRBD2; cdr3_aa: CASSWGGQLDTQYF; cdr3_nt: TGCGCCAGCAGCTGGGGGGGTCAATTAGATACGCAGTATTTT
j_call: TRBJ2-1; v_call: TRBV7-9; clone_size: many; d_call: NA; cdr3_aa: CASSRQESSYNEQFF; cdr3_nt: TGTGCCAGCAGTCGACAGGAGAGCTCCTACAATGAGCAGTTCTTC
j_call: TRBJ2-3; v_call: TRBV28; clone_size: NA; d_call: NA; cdr3_aa: CASILCDTQYF; cdr3_nt: TGTGCCAGCATTTTATGTGATACGCAGTATTTT
j_call: TRBJ2-5; v_call: TRBV13; clone_size: many; d_call: NA; cdr3_aa: CASSFKGTQYF; cdr3_nt: TGTGCCAGCAGCTTTAAAGGGACCCAGTACTTC
j_call: TRBJ1-2; v_call: TRBV9; clone_size: many; d_call: TRBD1; cdr3_aa: CASSTGGANYGYTF; cdr3_nt: TGTGCCAGCAGCACAGGGGGAGCTAACTATGGCTACACCTTC
j_call: TRBJ2-1; v_call: TRBV19; clone_size: many; d_call: TRBD1; cdr3_aa: CASSAGTGSYNEQFF; cdr3_nt: TGTGCCAGTAGTGCCGGGACAGGGTCCTACAATGAGCAGTTCTTC
j_call: TRBJ1-2; v_call: TRBV11-2; clone_size: NA; d_call: NA; cdr3_aa: CASSPWDGANYGYTF; cdr3_nt: TGTGCCAGCAGCCCCTGGGACGGCGCCAACTATGGCTACACCTTC
j_call: TRBJ1-6; v_call: TRBV20-1; clone_size: NA; d_call: NA; cdr3_aa: CSASPHGRRNSPLHF; cdr3_nt: TGCAGTGCTAGCCCCCATGGACGTAGAAATTCACCCCTCCACTTT
j_call: TRBJ2-1; v_call: TRBV19; clone_size: few; d_call: NA; cdr3_aa: CASSGSSLDEQFF; cdr3_nt: TGTGCCAGTAGCGGGTCCTCGTTGGATGAGCAGTTCTTC
j_call: TRBJ2-7; v_call: TRBV29-1; clone_size: NA; d_call: TRBD1; cdr3_aa: CSVPGQGFHEQYF; cdr3_nt: TGCAGCGTACCGGGACAGGGTTTCCACGAGCAGTACTTC
j_call: TRBJ1-4; v_call: TRBV12-3/TRBV12-4; clone_size: many; d_call: NA; cdr3_aa: CASSPDRTILFF; cdr3_nt: TGTGCCAGCAGCCCTGATAGGACGATACTGTTTTTT
j_call: TRBJ2-1; v_call: TRBV29-1; clone_size: many; d_call: TRBD2; cdr3_aa: CSDLRASGNTNEQFF; cdr3_nt: TGCAGCGATCTACGGGCTAGCGGGAATACTAATGAGCAGTTCTTC
j_call: TRBJ1-3; v_call: TRBV7-2; clone_size: many; d_call: NA; cdr3_aa: CASSLPESSNTIYF; cdr3_nt: TGTGCCAGCAGCTTACCCGAAAGTTCGAACACCATATATTTT
j_call: TRBJ2-1; v_call: TRBV20-1; clone_size: many; d_call: TRBD2; cdr3_aa: CSARDPFSGSGNEQFF; cdr3_nt: TGCAGTGCTAGAGACCCATTTAGCGGGAGTGGAAATGAGCAGTTCTTC
j_call: TRBJ2-1; v_call: TRBV12-3/TRBV12-4; clone_size: many; d_call: NA; cdr3_aa: CASSLRQSSKDEQFF; cdr3_nt: TGTGCCAGCAGTTTACGACAGTCGAGCAAGGATGAGCAGTTCTTC
j_call: TRBJ2-3; v_call: TRBV6-1; clone_size: NA; d_call: NA; cdr3_aa: CASSGRARGTDTQYF; cdr3_nt: TGTGCCAGCAGTGGGAGAGCGCGAGGCACAGATACGCAGTATTTT
j_call: TRBJ2-3; v_call: TRBV27; clone_size: NA; d_call: TRBD2; cdr3_aa: CASSLVAGVGDTQYF; cdr3_nt: TGTGCCAGCAGTTTAGTAGCGGGAGTGGGAGATACGCAGTATTTT
j_call: TRBJ1-3; v_call: TRBV6-1; clone_size: medium-sized; d_call: NA; cdr3_aa: CASSPFDSSGNTIYF; cdr3_nt: TGTGCCAGCAGTCCCTTTGACAGCTCTGGAAACACCATATATTTT
j_call: TRBJ2-3; v_call: TRBV28; clone_size: few; d_call: NA; cdr3_aa: CASSSGGRADTQYF; cdr3_nt: TGTGCCAGCAGTAGTGGGGGAAGGGCAGATACGCAGTATTTT
j_call: TRBJ2-3; v_call: TRBV2; clone_size: many; d_call: NA; cdr3_aa: CASSAGTASTDTQYF; cdr3_nt: TGTGCCAGCAGTGCCGGGACCGCTAGCACAGATACGCAGTATTTT
j_call: TRBJ2-1; v_call: TRBV29-1; clone_size: NA; d_call: TRBD1; cdr3_aa: CSVPSQGNNEQFF; cdr3_nt: TGCAGCGTTCCCTCACAGGGGAACAATGAGCAGTTCTTC
j_call: TRBJ2-3; v_call: TRBV9; clone_size: many; d_call: NA; cdr3_aa: CASSVGTLDTDTQYF; cdr3_nt: TGTGCCAGCAGCGTCGGGACACTTGACACAGATACGCAGTATTTT
j_call: TRBJ2-1; v_call: TRBV30; clone_size: many; d_call: NA; cdr3_aa: CAWSPLEYEQFF; cdr3_nt: TGTGCCTGGAGTCCTCTGGAGTATGAGCAGTTCTTC
j_call: TRBJ2-2; v_call: TRBV9; clone_size: few; d_call: NA; cdr3_aa: CASSVEGYGPNTGELFF; cdr3_nt: TGTGCCAGCAGCGTAGAGGGTTACGGCCCGAACACCGGGGAGCTGTTTTTT
j_call: TRBJ2-1; v_call: TRBV6-4; clone_size: few; d_call: NA; cdr3_aa: CASSDAKHISGEQFF; cdr3_nt: TGTGCCAGCAGTGACGCTAAACACATCTCAGGGGAGCAGTTCTTC
j_call: TRBJ1-2; v_call: TRBV20-1; clone_size: NA; d_call: NA; cdr3_aa: CSARVIAGRSGYTF; cdr3_nt: TGCAGTGCTAGAGTAATTGCGGGCCGGAGTGGCTACACCTTC
j_call: TRBJ2-1; v_call: TRBV28; clone_size: medium-sized; d_call: NA; cdr3_aa: CASSLTQESEQFF; cdr3_nt: TGTGCCAGCAGTTTAACCCAAGAGAGTGAGCAGTTCTTC
j_call: TRBJ1-1; v_call: TRBV20-1; clone_size: many; d_call: TRBD1; cdr3_aa: CSARDEGRGRVNTEAFF; cdr3_nt: TGCAGTGCTAGAGATGAGGGGAGGGGGCGCGTGAACACTGAAGCTTTCTTT
j_call: TRBJ2-7; v_call: TRBV28; clone_size: NA; d_call: TRBD2; cdr3_aa: CASMAGLSQNEQYF; cdr3_nt: TGTGCCAGCATGGCGGGACTATCACAAAACGAGCAGTACTTC
j_call: TRBJ2-5; v_call: TRBV6-5; clone_size: few; d_call: NA; cdr3_aa: CASSYVGGEVETQYF; cdr3_nt: TGTGCCAGCAGTTACGTGGGGGGTGAGGTGGAGACCCAGTACTTC
j_call: TRBJ2-1; v_call: TRBV30; clone_size: many; d_call: TRBD2; cdr3_aa: CAWSLASGAQQFF; cdr3_nt: TGTGCCTGGAGTTTGGCTAGCGGGGCCCAGCAGTTCTTC
j_call: TRBJ1-1; v_call: TRBV19; clone_size: many; d_call: TRBD1; cdr3_aa: CASSTETGVAMDTEAFF; cdr3_nt: TGTGCCAGTAGTACCGAGACAGGGGTGGCTATGGACACTGAAGCTTTCTTT
j_call: TRBJ2-7; v_call: TRBV27; clone_size: many; d_call: NA; cdr3_aa: CASSLQTMGPTSYEQYF; cdr3_nt: TGTGCCAGCAGTCTCCAGACAATGGGCCCCACTTCCTACGAGCAGTACTTC
j_call: TRBJ2-7; v_call: TRBV4-2; clone_size: NA; d_call: NA; cdr3_aa: CASSQGGTIYDQYF; cdr3_nt: TGTGCCAGCAGCCAAGGCGGTACCATCTACGATCAGTACTTC
j_call: TRBJ1-5; v_call: TRBV6-1; clone_size: many; d_call: NA; cdr3_aa: CASSYFTRNQPQHF; cdr3_nt: TGTGCCAGCAGTTATTTCACCAGAAATCAGCCCCAGCATTTT
j_call: TRBJ2-5; v_call: TRBV11-2; clone_size: many; d_call: NA; cdr3_aa: CASSLGIQETQYF; cdr3_nt: TGTGCCAGCAGCCTGGGGATCCAAGAGACCCAGTACTTC
j_call: TRBJ2-7; v_call: TRBV20-1; clone_size: many; d_call: NA; cdr3_aa: CSAKGPSSYEQYF; cdr3_nt: TGCAGTGCTAAGGGGCCGAGCTCCTACGAGCAGTACTTC
j_call: TRBJ2-5; v_call: TRBV6-1; clone_size: NA; d_call: TRBD2; cdr3_aa: CATTSGGETQDF; cdr3_nt: TGTGCCACGACTAGCGGTGGAGAGACCCAGGACTTC
j_call: TRBJ1-1; v_call: TRBV7-9; clone_size: many; d_call: NA; cdr3_aa: CASSLGNREGTEAFF; cdr3_nt: TGTGCCAGCAGCTTAGGGAACAGGGAGGGCACTGAAGCTTTCTTT
j_call: TRBJ2-2; v_call: TRBV6-6; clone_size: NA; d_call: TRBD2; cdr3_aa: CASSYGRADTGELFF; cdr3_nt: TGTGCCAGCAGTTACGGGAGGGCCGACACCGGGGAGCTGTTTTTT
j_call: TRBJ2-7; v_call: TRBV28; clone_size: medium-sized; d_call: NA; cdr3_aa: CASSLTHRGGEQYF; cdr3_nt: TGTGCCAGCAGTTTAACCCACAGGGGGGGCGAGCAGTACTTC
j_call: TRBJ1-2; v_call: TRBV28; clone_size: medium-sized; d_call: NA; cdr3_aa: CASSFRGGYTF; cdr3_nt: TGTGCCAGCAGTTTTAGAGGTGGCTACACCTTC
j_call: TRBJ2-7; v_call: TRBV24-1; clone_size: NA; d_call: NA; cdr3_aa: CATSDSLGSYEQYF; cdr3_nt: TGTGCCACCAGTGATTCCCTGGGCTCCTACGAGCAGTACTTC
j_call: TRBJ2-2; v_call: TRBV28; clone_size: NA; d_call: NA; cdr3_aa: CASRSSADTGELFF; cdr3_nt: TGTGCCAGCAGGTCTAGCGCAGACACCGGGGAGCTGTTTTTT
j_call: TRBJ1-1; v_call: TRBV7-6; clone_size: NA; d_call: NA; cdr3_aa: CASSLEAVNTEAFF; cdr3_nt: TGTGCCAGCAGCTTAGAGGCCGTGAACACTGAAGCTTTCTTT
j_call: TRBJ1-1; v_call: TRBV9; clone_size: many; d_call: NA; cdr3_aa: CASSVVLRASTEAFF; cdr3_nt: TGTGCCAGCAGCGTAGTGCTCAGGGCGAGCACTGAAGCTTTCTTT
j_call: TRBJ2-7; v_call: TRBV20-1; clone_size: NA; d_call: TRBD2; cdr3_aa: CSARLGGVAGVREQYF; cdr3_nt: TGCAGTGCTAGGCTGGGTGGGGTAGCGGGAGTTAGGGAGCAGTACTTC
j_call: TRBJ1-5; v_call: TRBV15; clone_size: many; d_call: NA; cdr3_aa: CATSNTPSILTAGAPQHF; cdr3_nt: TGTGCCACCAGCAACACTCCATCCATATTGACCGCGGGGGCGCCCCAGCATTTT
j_call: TRBJ2-7; v_call: TRBV18; clone_size: NA; d_call: NA; cdr3_aa: CASSPDSLRLKNEQYF; cdr3_nt: TGTGCCAGCTCACCGGACTCTTTGCGTCTTAAAAACGAGCAGTACTTC